This TCR beta chain was sequenced during a study of blood T cell repertoires in COVID-19. This CDR3 has 15 residues. The germline CDR1 and CDR2 sequences are SGHNT and YENEEA. V lost 1 base, J lost 7 bases, and 17 bases lay in between. Sequenced by immunoSEQ multiplex PCR; TCRdb stores in-frame clones only, minus some. The data hold about 200,000 clones, with roughly 88% observed a single time. This clone occurred a few times. The receptor's source is a human donor with active or convalescent COVID-19. The donor label of this sample is uncertain. Sequencing used peripheral blood. This chain joins TRBV11-3 and TRBJ2-7; TRBD1 is a possible D gene (6 bases). The DNA of the CDR3 is TGTGCCAGCAGCTTAGGATGGGACAAGGGTCGGGAGCAGTACTTC. Amino acids: CASSLGWDKGREQYF.